This T cell receptor (beta chain) is drawn from a study of shared clonotypes between healthy human individuals. Study-wide context: A couple of women and a few men aged 18 to 49 served as donors. Study results and caveats: Lower generation probabilities were found for non-shared clonotypes than for those shared by all four donors. Several donors showed sharing of approximately 5% of naive CD4 clonotypes.

This CDR3 has 13 amino acids. Deletions cut 5 bases from V and 2 bases from J, with 9 bases between. Per germline, CDR1 SGHTA and CDR2 FQGTGA. With regard to this clone: Its antigen is unknown.

Subsets obtained from CD4+ cells comprised CD45RA+ naive and CD45RA-negative memory cells. Generated by immunoSEQ multiplex PCR, the TCRdb table keeps only in-frame clones and is missing some. The sample lists 2 million to 3 million clones; under 95% were seen once. Material for sequencing was naive CD4+ T cells from PBMCs. The subset is: CD45RA+ positively selected. This rearrangement joins TRBV7-3 to TRBJ2-5; possibly TRBD2 for D (5 bases). This TCR derives from a man between 18 and 35 years old in good health. Some clones in this sample may be carry-over from other donors' samples. The CDR3 here is CASSPGRQETQYF. CDR3 nucleotide sequence: TGTGCCAGCAGCCCTGGGAGACAAGAGACCCAGTACTTC.